Sequencing of this T cell receptor beta chain was carried out in a study of ipilimumab plus nivolumab after autologous stem cell transplantation. Study-wide background: Median doses per patient: about five ipilimumab, fewer than ten nivolumab.

Starting 14 to 28 days after autologous transplant, ipilimumab 1 mg/kg was given. Patients received nivolumab 3 mg/kg at weeks 1, 4, 7, 10, then fortnightly to week 26. Here immunoSEQ multiplex PCR was the method, and the copy in TCRdb shows in-frame clones only, minus some. The data show tens of thousands of clones, about 88% seen once. CDR3 length equals 15 residues. Germline V gene lookup returns CDR1 SGHNT and CDR2 YYREEE (reference sequence). With V trimmed by 3 bases and J by 12 bases, 10 bases remained unmatched. This clonotype was obtained from a male donor with multiple myeloma. The V call is TRBV5-4, the J call TRBJ2-1; the match to TRBD1 covers 12 bases. Sample: PBMCs, taken in a trial of ipilimumab plus nivolumab as post-transplant consolidation. The DNA of the CDR3 is TGTGCCAGCAGCTCCCGGGACAGGGGGCTTTTATGGCAGTTCTTC. It translates to CASSSRDRGLLWQFF.